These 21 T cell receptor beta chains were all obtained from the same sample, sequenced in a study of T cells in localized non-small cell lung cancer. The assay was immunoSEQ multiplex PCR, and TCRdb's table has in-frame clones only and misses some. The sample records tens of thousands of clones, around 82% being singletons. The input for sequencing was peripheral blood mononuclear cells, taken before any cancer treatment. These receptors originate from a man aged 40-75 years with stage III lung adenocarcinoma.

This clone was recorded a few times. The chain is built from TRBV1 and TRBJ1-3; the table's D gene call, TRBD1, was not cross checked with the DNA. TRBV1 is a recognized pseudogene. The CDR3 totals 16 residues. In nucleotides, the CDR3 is TGCACCAGCAGCCTACCCCCGGTAGGGGCCGCAAACACCATATATTTT. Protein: CTSSLPPVGAANTIYF.

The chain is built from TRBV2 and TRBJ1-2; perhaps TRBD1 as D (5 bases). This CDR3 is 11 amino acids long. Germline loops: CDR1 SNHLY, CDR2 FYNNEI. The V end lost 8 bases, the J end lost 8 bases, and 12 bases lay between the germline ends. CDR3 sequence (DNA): TGTGCCAGCGGGCAGGGACGGGGCTACACCTTC. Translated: CASGQGRGYTF.

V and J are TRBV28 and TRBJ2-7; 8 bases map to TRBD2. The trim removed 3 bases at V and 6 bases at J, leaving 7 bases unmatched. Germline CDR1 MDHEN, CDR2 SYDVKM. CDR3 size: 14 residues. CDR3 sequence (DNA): TGTGCCAGCAGTTTTTTCGGGGGGGCAAGCGAGCAGTACGTC. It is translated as CASSFFGGASEQYV.

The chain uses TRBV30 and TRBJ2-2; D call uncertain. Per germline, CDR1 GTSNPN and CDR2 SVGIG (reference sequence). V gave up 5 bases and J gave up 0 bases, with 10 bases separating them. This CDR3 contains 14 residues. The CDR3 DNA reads TGTGCCTGGTCCGGCAGCCCGAACACCGGGGAGCTGTTTTTT. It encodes CAWSGSPNTGELFF.

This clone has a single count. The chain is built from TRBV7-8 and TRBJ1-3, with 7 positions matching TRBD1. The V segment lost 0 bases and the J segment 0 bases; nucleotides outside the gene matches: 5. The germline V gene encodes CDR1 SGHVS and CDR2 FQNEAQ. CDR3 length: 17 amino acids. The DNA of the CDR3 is TGTGCCAGCAGCTTAGCGGGACAGTACTTCTCTGGAAACACCATATATTTT. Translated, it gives CASSLAGQYFSGNTIYF.

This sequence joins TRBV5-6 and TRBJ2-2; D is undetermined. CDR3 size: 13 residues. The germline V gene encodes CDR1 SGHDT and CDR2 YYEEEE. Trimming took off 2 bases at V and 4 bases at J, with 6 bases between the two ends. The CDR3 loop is CASSFVFTGELFF. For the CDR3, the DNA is TGTGCCAGCAGCTTTGTATTCACCGGGGAGCTGTTTTTT.

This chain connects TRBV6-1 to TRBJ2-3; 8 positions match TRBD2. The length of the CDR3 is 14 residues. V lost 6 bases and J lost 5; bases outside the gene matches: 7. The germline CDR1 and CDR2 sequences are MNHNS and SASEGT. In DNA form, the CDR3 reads TGTGCCAGCAGCCTCCGGGGGGGCAAAGATACGCAGTATTTT. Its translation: CASSLRGGKDTQYF.

CDR3 nucleotides: TGTGCCAGCAGCTTAGGGACAGGCTTCCCAGCTTTCTTT. Translated, it gives CASSLGTGFPAFF. This chain joins TRBV7-8 and TRBJ1-1; 7 bases agree with TRBD1. Germline assignment: CDR1 SGHVS and CDR2 FQNEAQ. The CDR3 contains 13 residues. The J segment lost 10 bases and the V segment lost 1 base, leaving 6 bases of the junction unmatched.

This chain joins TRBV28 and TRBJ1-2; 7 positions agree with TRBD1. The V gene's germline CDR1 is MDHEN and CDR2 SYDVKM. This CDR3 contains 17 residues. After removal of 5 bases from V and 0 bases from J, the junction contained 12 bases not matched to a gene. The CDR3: CASSPKTGSAANYGYTF. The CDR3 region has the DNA TGTGCCAGCAGTCCGAAGACAGGGTCAGCGGCTAACTATGGCTACACCTTC.

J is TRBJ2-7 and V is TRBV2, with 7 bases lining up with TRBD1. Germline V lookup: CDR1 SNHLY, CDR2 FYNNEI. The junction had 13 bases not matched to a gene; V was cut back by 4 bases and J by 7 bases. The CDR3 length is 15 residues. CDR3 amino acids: CASSALRQGRWEQYV. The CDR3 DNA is TGTGCCAGCAGTGCCTTACGACAGGGCCGGTGGGAGCAGTACGTC.

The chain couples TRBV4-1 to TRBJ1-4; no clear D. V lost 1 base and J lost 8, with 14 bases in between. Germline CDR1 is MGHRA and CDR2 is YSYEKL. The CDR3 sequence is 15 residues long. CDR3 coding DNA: TGCGCCAGCAGCCAAGTAAACCTTGCGACCGAAAAACTGTTTTTT. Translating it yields CASSQVNLATEKLFF.

In DNA, the CDR3 is TGTGCCAGCAGCCGGGAGAAAGGGAGAGGCTACACCTTC. Its translation is CASSREKGRGYTF. The chain uses TRBV6-4 and TRBJ1-2; D gene uncertain. Germline V gives CDR1 MRHNA, CDR2 SNTAGT. The CDR3 has 13 residues. With 6 bases removed from V and 8 bases from J, the gap between germline ends came to 16 bases.

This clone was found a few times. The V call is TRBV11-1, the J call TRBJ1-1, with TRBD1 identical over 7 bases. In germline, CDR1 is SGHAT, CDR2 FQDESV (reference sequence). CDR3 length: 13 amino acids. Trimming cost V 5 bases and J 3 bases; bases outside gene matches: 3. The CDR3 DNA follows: TGTGCCAGCAGCCCAGACAGGGACACTGAAGCTTTCTTT. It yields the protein CASSPDRDTEAFF.

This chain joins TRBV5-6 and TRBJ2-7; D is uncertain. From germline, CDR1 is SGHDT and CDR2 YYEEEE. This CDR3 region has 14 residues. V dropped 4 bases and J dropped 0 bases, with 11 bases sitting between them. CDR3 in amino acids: CASSHRYSSYEQYV. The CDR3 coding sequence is TGTGCCAGCAGCCACCGGTACAGCTCCTACGAGCAGTACGTC.

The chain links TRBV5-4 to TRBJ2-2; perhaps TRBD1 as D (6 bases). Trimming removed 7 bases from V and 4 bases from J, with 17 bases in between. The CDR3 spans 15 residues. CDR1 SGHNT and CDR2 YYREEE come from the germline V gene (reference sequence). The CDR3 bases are TGTGCCAGCGGGAGAAGTGGGGGCTCCACCGGGGAGCTGTTTTTT. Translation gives CASGRSGGSTGELFF.

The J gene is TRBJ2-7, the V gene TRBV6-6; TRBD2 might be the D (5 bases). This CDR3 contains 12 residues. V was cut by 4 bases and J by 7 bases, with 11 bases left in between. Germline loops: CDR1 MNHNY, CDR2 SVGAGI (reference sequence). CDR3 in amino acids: CASSFASMEQYF. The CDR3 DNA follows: TGTGCCAGCAGTTTTGCTAGCATGGAGCAGTACTTC.

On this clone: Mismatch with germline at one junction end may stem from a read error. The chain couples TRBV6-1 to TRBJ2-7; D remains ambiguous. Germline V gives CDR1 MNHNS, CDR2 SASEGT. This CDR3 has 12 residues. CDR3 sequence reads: CASGEGAYEQYF. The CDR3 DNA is TGTGCCAGCGGTGAAGGTGCCTACGAGCAGTACTTC.

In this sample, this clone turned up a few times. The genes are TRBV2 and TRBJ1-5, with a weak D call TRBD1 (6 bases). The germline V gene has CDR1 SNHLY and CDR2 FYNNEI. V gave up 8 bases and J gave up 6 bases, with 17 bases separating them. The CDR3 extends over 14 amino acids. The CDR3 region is CASGETGFFQPQHF. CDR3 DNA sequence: TGTGCCAGCGGGGAGACAGGCTTCTTTCAGCCCCAGCATTTT. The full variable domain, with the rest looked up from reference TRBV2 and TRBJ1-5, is EPEVTQTPSHQVTQMGQEVILRCVPISNHLYFYWYRQILGQKVEFLVSFYNNEISEKSEIFDDQFSVERPDGSNFTLKIRSTKLEDSAMYFCASGETGFFQPQHFGDGTRLSIL.

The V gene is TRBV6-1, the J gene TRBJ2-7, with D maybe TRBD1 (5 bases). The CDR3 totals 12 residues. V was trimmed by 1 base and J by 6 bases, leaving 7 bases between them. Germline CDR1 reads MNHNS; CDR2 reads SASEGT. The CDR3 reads CASSEERGEQYF. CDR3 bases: TGTGCCAGCAGTGAAGAAAGGGGCGAGCAGTACTTC.

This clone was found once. CDR3 sequence (DNA): TGTGCCAGCAAACTCGGGACAGCTGGTTCACCCCTCCACTTT. Translating it yields CASKLGTAGSPLHF. J is TRBJ1-6 and V is TRBV11-2; 7 bases match TRBD1. This CDR3 is 14 amino acids long. Germline V lookup: CDR1 SGHAT, CDR2 FQNNGV. The ends lost 7 bases at V and 9 bases at J; junction bases unmatched: 9. The variable domain in full, completed from reference TRBV11-2 and TRBJ1-6, reads EAGVAQSPRYKIIEKRQSVAFWCNPISGHATLYWYQQILGQGPKLLIQFQNNGVVDDSQLPKDRFSAERLKGVDSTLKIQPAKLEDSAVYLCASKLGTAGSPLHFGNGTRLTVT.

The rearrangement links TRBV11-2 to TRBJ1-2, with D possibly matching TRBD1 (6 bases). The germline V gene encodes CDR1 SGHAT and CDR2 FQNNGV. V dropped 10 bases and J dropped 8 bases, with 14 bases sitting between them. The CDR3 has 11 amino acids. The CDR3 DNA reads TGTGCCACCCTGGGGGGGCGCGGCTACACCTTC. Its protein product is CATLGGRGYTF.